This T cell receptor beta chain was profiled in a study of blood T cell repertoires in COVID-19. The assay was immunoSEQ multiplex PCR, and TCRdb's table has in-frame clones only and misses some. The sample includes 290,000 or so clones, roughly 87% of them seen just once. This clone showed up just a few times. The germline V gene encodes CDR1 SGHDT and CDR2 YYEEEE. J lost 7 bases, V lost 0 bases, and 12 bases had no gene match. This CDR3 comprises 16 residues. The chain carries TRBV5-6 and TRBJ1-2; 7 bases fit TRBD1. This receptor was obtained from a man aged 18 to 30 with active or convalescent COVID-19. Sequencing was performed on peripheral blood. Here the CDR3 reads CASSLEPGQPIRGYTF. The CDR3 nucleotides are TGTGCCAGCAGCTTGGAGCCGGGACAGCCAATTCGTGGCTACACCTTC.